Included here is one T cell receptor beta chain sequence, with context. Only in-frame clones appear in the TCRdb table, and some are missing; sequencing was by immunoSEQ multiplex PCR. The data contain roughly 100,000 clones, about 80% of them singletons. Sorting of unstimulated PBMCs yielded separate CD3+CD4+ and CD3+CD8+ fractions. The junction had 9 bases not matched to a gene; V was cut back by 3 bases and J by 0 bases. The CDR3 length is 18 residues. Germline CDR1 is SGHRS and CDR2 is YFSETQ. The sample belongs to a study of T cell clones after liver transplantation. The specimen comprised CD4+ T cells from blood, sampled approximately 45 months after liver transplant. The chain combines TRBV5-1 with TRBJ2-1, with TRBD2 identical over 10 bases. The TCR sequence derives from a human patient who received a liver transplant. The graft donor may account for some of the T cells. CDR3 residues: CASSYQRPSGSSYNEQFF. DNA of the CDR3: TGCGCCAGCAGCTATCAGCGCCCTAGCGGGAGCTCCTACAATGAGCAGTTCTTC.